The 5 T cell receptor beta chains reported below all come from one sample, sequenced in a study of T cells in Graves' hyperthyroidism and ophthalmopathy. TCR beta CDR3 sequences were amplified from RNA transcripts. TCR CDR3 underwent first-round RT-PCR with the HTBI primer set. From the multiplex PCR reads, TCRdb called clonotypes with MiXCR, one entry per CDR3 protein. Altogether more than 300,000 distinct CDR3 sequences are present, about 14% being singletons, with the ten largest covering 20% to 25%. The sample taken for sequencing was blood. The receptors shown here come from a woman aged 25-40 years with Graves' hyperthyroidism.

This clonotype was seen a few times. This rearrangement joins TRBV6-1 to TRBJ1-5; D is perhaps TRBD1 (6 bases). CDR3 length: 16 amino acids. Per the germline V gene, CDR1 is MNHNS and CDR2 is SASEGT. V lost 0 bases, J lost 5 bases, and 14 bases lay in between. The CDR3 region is CASSEAYTGSYQPQHF. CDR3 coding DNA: TGTGCCAGCAGTGAAGCTTACACAGGGAGTTATCAGCCCCAGCATTTT.

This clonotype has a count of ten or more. DNA for the CDR3: TGTGCCAGCAGCTTAGAAGGGAACACCGGGGAGCTGTTTTTT. Protein sequence: CASSLEGNTGELFF. V usage is TRBV11-3 and J usage is TRBJ2-2; D not certain. The CDR3 has 14 residues. The germline V and J ends were trimmed by 0 bases and 1 base, with 3 bases remaining between them. Germline assignment: CDR1 SGHNT and CDR2 YENEEA. Complete variable domain (other parts from reference TRBV11-3 and TRBJ2-2): EAGVVQSPRYKIIEKKQPVAFWCNPISGHNTLYWYLQNLGQGPELLIRYENEEAVDDSQLPKDRFSAERLKGVDSTLKIQPAELGDSAVYLCASSLEGNTGELFFGEGSRLTVL.

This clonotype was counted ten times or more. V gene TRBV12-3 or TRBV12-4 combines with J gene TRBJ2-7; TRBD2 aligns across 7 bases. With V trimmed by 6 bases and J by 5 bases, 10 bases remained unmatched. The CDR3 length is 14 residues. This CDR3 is CASRSYSGTNEQYF. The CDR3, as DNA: TGTGCCAGCAGGAGCTATTCCGGGACTAACGAGCAGTACTTC.

The CDR3 spells CASSPRDRGEHEQYF. The CDR3 DNA follows: TGTGCCAGCAGTCCCCGGGACAGGGGGGAACACGAGCAGTACTTC. The chain links TRBV6-1 to TRBJ2-7; 11 bases fit TRBD1. V dropped 5 bases and J dropped 5; count of bases not matched to a gene: 8. The CDR3 length is 15 residues. Germline V CDR1 and CDR2: MNHNS, SASEGT.

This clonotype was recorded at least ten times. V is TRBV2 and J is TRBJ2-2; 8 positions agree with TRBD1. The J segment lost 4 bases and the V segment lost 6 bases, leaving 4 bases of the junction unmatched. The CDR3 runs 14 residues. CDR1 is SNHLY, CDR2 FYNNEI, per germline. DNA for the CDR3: TGTGCCAGCAGACCCGGGACAGGCACCGGGGAGCTGTTTTTT. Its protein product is CASRPGTGTGELFF.